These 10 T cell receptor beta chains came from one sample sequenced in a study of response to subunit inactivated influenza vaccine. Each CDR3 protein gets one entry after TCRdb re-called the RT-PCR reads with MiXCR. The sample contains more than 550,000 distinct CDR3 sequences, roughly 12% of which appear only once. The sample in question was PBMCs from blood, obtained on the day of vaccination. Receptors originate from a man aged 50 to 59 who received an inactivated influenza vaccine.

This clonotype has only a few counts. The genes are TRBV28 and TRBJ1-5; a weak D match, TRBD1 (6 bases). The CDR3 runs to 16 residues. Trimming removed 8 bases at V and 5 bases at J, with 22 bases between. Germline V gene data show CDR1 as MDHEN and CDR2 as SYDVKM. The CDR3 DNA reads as TGTGCCAGCTGGACAGCTTTGGAGGGATGGGATCAGCCCCAGCATTTT. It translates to CASWTALEGWDQPQHF.

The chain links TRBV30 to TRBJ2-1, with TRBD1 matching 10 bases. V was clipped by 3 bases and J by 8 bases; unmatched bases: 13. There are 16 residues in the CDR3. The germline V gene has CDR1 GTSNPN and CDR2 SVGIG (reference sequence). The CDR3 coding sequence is TGTGCCTGGAGGCATAAACTCGGGACAGGGGCGTATGAGCAGTTCTTC. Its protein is CAWRHKLGTGAYEQFF.

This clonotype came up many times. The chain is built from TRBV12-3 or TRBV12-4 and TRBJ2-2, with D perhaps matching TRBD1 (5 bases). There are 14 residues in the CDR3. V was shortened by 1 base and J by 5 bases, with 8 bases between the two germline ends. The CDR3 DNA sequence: TGTGCCAGCAGTTTAGGGCAGGGAACCGGGGAGCTGTTTTTT. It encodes CASSLGQGTGELFF.

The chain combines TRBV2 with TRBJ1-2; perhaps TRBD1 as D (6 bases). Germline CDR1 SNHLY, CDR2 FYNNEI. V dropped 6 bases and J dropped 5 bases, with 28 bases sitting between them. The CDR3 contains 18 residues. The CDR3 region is CASSERPPSRGLLYGYTF. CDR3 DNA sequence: TGTGCCAGCAGCGAAAGACCCCCGTCACGGGGGCTGCTTTATGGCTACACCTTC.

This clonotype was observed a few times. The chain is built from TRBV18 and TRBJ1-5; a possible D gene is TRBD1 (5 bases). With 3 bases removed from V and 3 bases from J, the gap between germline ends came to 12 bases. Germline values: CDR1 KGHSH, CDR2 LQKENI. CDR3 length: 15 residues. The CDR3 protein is CASSPIGQVNQPQHF. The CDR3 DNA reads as TGTGCCAGCTCACCTATTGGACAAGTCAATCAGCCCCAGCATTTT.

CDR3 bases: TGTGCCAGCAGCAGGTGGGACGGCGATGAGCAGTTCTTC. Residues: CASSRWDGDEQFF. This rearrangement joins TRBV11-2 to TRBJ2-1; the D gene could be TRBD1 or TRBD2 (5 bases each). Trimming left V 5 bases short and J 8 bases short, with 13 bases between. The CDR3 length is 13 residues. The germline V gene has CDR1 SGHAT and CDR2 FQNNGV.

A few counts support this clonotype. The CDR3 sequence: CASTQGVPNEQFF. The CDR3 nucleotides are TGTGCCAGCACCCAGGGGGTCCCAAATGAGCAGTTCTTC. This chain connects TRBV28 to TRBJ2-1; 7 positions agree with TRBD1. The germline gives CDR1 MDHEN, CDR2 SYDVKM. The CDR3 totals 13 residues. V lost 7 bases to trimming and J lost 7 bases; unmatched junction nucleotides: 7.

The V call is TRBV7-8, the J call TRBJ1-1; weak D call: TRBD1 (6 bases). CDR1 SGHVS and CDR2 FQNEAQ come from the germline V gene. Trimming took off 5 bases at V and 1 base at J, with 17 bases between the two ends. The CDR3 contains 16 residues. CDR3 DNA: TGTGCCAGCAGCCGAGAAGAAACAGGGTCGAACACTGAAGCTTTCTTT. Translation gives CASSREETGSNTEAFF. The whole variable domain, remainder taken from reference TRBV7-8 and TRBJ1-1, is GAGVSQSPRYKVAKRGQDVALRCDPISGHVSLFWYQQALGQGPEFLTYFQNEAQLDKSGLPSDRFFAERPEGSVSTLKIQRTQQEDSAVYLCASSREETGSNTEAFFGQGTRLTVV.

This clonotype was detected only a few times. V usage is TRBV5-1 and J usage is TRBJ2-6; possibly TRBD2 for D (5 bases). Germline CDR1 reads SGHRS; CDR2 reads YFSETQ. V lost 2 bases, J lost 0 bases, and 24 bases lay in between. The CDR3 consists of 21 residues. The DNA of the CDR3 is TGCGCCAGCAGCTTACTAGGTCTCTCGGGGTCCCCCGTCTCTGGGGCCAACGTCCTGACTTTC. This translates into CASSLLGLSGSPVSGANVLTF.

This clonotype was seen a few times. CDR3 in DNA: TGTGCCAGCAGTTACGCGGTGGCAGGGGGTCCGCAGTATTTT. Translating gives CASSYAVAGGPQYF. The genes are TRBV6-5 and TRBJ2-3; TRBD1 aligns across 7 bases. Germline assignment: CDR1 MNHEY and CDR2 SVGAGI. The CDR3 sequence is 14 residues long. With 2 bases clipped from V and 10 bases from J, the junction kept 9 bases outside the gene matches.